This TCR beta chain was identified in a study of cytomegalovirus exposure and HLA in healthy donors. Data came from immunoSEQ multiplex PCR; TCRdb stores just in-frame clones and leaves some out. The sample has about 150,000 clones, approximately 90% seen once. In regard to this clone: What it recognizes is unknown.

Study-wide results and limits: As was reported, the classifier diagnosed cytomegalovirus status with high specificity and sensitivity.

With 6 bases clipped from V and 3 bases from J, the junction kept 7 bases outside the gene matches. CDR3 length equals 14 residues. Looked up from germline, CDR1 is KGHSH and CDR2 is LQKENI. The sequence was collected from a man in his late teens or twenties in good health and CMV-seronegative. Source material: PBMCs. This rearrangement joins TRBV18 to TRBJ2-7; 8 bases agree with TRBD2. The CDR3 DNA follows: TGTGCCAGCTCTATCGGGGGGGCCGACTACGAGCAGTACTTC. It translates to CASSIGGADYEQYF.